These T cell receptor beta chains were read from a single sample in a study of human T cells and chemical hapten exposure. TCRdb re-analysed the RACE reads in MiXCR, keeping a single row per CDR3 protein. The sample records around 130,000 distinct CDR3 sequences, about 8.2% being singletons. Sample: whole blood. These receptors were taken from a male donor in good health. Some clones in this sample may be carry-over from other donors' samples. Both conserved end residues are part of each CDR3.

v_gene: TRBV9; j_gene: TRBJ2-1; CDR3aa: CASSKEGLAANEQFF
v_gene: TRBV3-1; j_gene: TRBJ2-1; CDR3aa: CASSQRDGSYNEQFF
v_gene: TRBV3-1; j_gene: TRBJ2-7; CDR3aa: CASSPRLAGDYEQYF
v_gene: TRBV7-9; j_gene: TRBJ1-4; CDR3aa: CASSFPTGTGYEKLFF
v_gene: TRBV2; j_gene: TRBJ2-1; CDR3aa: CASSVRASGGVNEQFF
v_gene: TRBV7-2; j_gene: TRBJ2-1; CDR3aa: CASSPDGTSGSRNEQFF
v_gene: TRBV29-1; j_gene: TRBJ2-1; CDR3aa: CSVLSRTSGYNEQFF
v_gene: TRBV13; j_gene: TRBJ2-1; CDR3aa: CASSITGTTVPNEQFF
v_gene: TRBV9; j_gene: TRBJ2-3; CDR3aa: CASSDPGLAGITDTQYF
v_gene: TRBV20-1; j_gene: TRBJ1-2; CDR3aa: CSASRGGDGYTF
v_gene: TRBV6-2/TRBV6-3; j_gene: TRBJ2-3; CDR3aa: CASSYSRDQGRAESTDTQYF
v_gene: TRBV4-1; j_gene: TRBJ2-6; CDR3aa: CASSQDLGDRGPSGANVLTF
v_gene: TRBV3-1; j_gene: TRBJ1-1; CDR3aa: CASSQGTGNTEAFF
v_gene: TRBV20-1; j_gene: TRBJ2-3; CDR3aa: CSARFPSGGGPAYTQYF
v_gene: TRBV7-2; j_gene: TRBJ1-2; CDR3aa: CASSMGDRVIYGYTF
v_gene: TRBV6-2/TRBV6-3; j_gene: TRBJ2-7; CDR3aa: CASSPSGGYSYEQYF
v_gene: TRBV3-1; j_gene: TRBJ2-1; CDR3aa: CASSQDWLAGGHEQFF
v_gene: TRBV10-3; j_gene: TRBJ2-1; CDR3aa: CAISGAESSYNEQFF
v_gene: TRBV20-1; j_gene: TRBJ1-5; CDR3aa: CSAREGDDSNQPQHF
v_gene: TRBV29-1; j_gene: TRBJ2-2; CDR3aa: CSVLGPNTGELFF
v_gene: TRBV12-3/TRBV12-4; j_gene: TRBJ2-7; CDR3aa: CASRDRQGSTYEQYF
v_gene: TRBV5-4; j_gene: TRBJ2-1; CDR3aa: CASSDSTAGENEQFF
v_gene: TRBV13; j_gene: TRBJ1-3; CDR3aa: CASSLYRDRESGNTIYF
v_gene: TRBV7-9; j_gene: TRBJ1-3; CDR3aa: CASSFRGLSGNTIYF
v_gene: TRBV7-2; j_gene: TRBJ2-6; CDR3aa: CASGGRILSGANVLTF
v_gene: TRBV5-6; j_gene: TRBJ2-5; CDR3aa: CASSLAQETQYF
v_gene: TRBV19; j_gene: TRBJ2-2; CDR3aa: CASSQRTGGLDTGELFF
v_gene: TRBV12-3/TRBV12-4; j_gene: TRBJ2-6; CDR3aa: CASSLAGGAGANVLTF
v_gene: TRBV9; j_gene: TRBJ2-3; CDR3aa: CASSVEVVRDTQYF
v_gene: TRBV29-1; j_gene: TRBJ2-1; CDR3aa: CSVERTSLSEQFF
v_gene: TRBV6-6; j_gene: TRBJ2-1; CDR3aa: CASSETLSGEQFF
v_gene: TRBV20-1; j_gene: TRBJ2-7; CDR3aa: CSARKDGSYEQYF
v_gene: TRBV20-1; j_gene: TRBJ2-5; CDR3aa: CSATGGTGGETQYF
v_gene: TRBV12-5; j_gene: TRBJ1-1; CDR3aa: CASGSEHRVEAFF
v_gene: TRBV10-3; j_gene: TRBJ2-1; CDR3aa: CAIGTGYNEQFF
v_gene: TRBV7-2; j_gene: TRBJ2-1; CDR3aa: CASSATVGLRNEQFF
v_gene: TRBV20-1; j_gene: TRBJ2-7; CDR3aa: CSARKEERVYEQYF
v_gene: TRBV7-8; j_gene: TRBJ2-1; CDR3aa: CASSPLIGGEQFF
v_gene: TRBV20-1; j_gene: TRBJ2-1; CDR3aa: CSARDDGSSYNEQFF
v_gene: TRBV6-5; j_gene: TRBJ2-1; CDR3aa: CASSYAGTGEDNEQFF
v_gene: TRBV6-1; j_gene: TRBJ2-1; CDR3aa: CASSGARSSYNEQFF
v_gene: TRBV12-3/TRBV12-4; j_gene: TRBJ2-4; CDR3aa: CASSLTSGRVKNIQYF
v_gene: TRBV18; j_gene: TRBJ1-3; CDR3aa: CASSPNDRHGNTIYF
v_gene: TRBV9; j_gene: TRBJ1-1; CDR3aa: CASSVETNTEAFF
v_gene: TRBV7-6; j_gene: TRBJ2-5; CDR3aa: CASSLAIQETQYF
v_gene: TRBV10-3; j_gene: TRBJ1-3; CDR3aa: CAISESGPFSGNTIYF